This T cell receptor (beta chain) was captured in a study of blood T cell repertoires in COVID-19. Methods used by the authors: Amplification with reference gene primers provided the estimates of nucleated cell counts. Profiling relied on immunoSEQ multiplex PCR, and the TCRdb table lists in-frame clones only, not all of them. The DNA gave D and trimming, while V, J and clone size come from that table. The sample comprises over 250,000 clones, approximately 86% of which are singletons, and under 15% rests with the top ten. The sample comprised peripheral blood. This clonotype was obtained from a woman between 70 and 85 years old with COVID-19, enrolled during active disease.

The CDR3 DNA sequence: TGTGCCAGCAGACTAGGTGGGGGAGAGACCCAGTACTTC. Its translation is CASRLGGGETQYF. The chain recombines TRBV19 with TRBJ2-5, with D possibly being TRBD2 (6 bases). The length of the CDR3 is 13 residues. The V gene lost 9 bases and the J gene lost 4 bases, with 15 bases spanning the gap. The germline V gene has CDR1 LNHDA and CDR2 SQIVND (reference sequence).